The clone carrying this T cell receptor beta chain was found once. Its antigen is unidentified. Amplified TCR beta CDR3 regions came from RNA transcripts. RT-PCR in the first round (using the HTBI primer set) targeted the TCR CDR3. MiXCR, applied by TCRdb to the multiplex PCR reads, yields one record per CDR3 protein. Among 500,000 to 600,000 distinct CDR3 sequences listed, over 45% were seen once. Lactation, pregnancy, other autoimmune disease or uncontrolled infection led to exclusion of patients. V lost 3 bases, J lost 7 bases, and 15 bases stayed unmatched. The CDR3 is 17 residues long. CDR1 and CDR2 from the germline V gene are GTSNPN and SVGIG (reference sequence). This sample was taken from a study of T cells in Graves' hyperthyroidism and ophthalmopathy. General observations from the study: Blood also contained most expanded thyroid clonotypes above 0.001. Ophthalmopathy prediction by the model preceded onset by a median about 6 months. Stable hyperthyroidism was separated from ophthalmopathy by a model based on 13 V-J features.

The rearrangement links TRBV30 to TRBJ1-6, with 7 bases fitting TRBD1. Sequencing used peripheral blood or thyroid tissue (not recorded which). The source is an adult woman with Graves' disease, either hyperthyroidism or ophthalmopathy (not recorded which). The CDR3 DNA sequence: TGTGCCTGGAGAATGGACCAGGGGGGACTTCCGAATTCACCCCTCCACTTT. Translation: CAWRMDQGGLPNSPLHF.